Given below is one T cell receptor beta chain in context. This clonotype was recorded many times. What antigen it recognizes has not been identified. No much larger clone exists at a distance of one base, and base qualities are not known. From a lookup of the germline V gene, CDR1 and CDR2 are MGHDK and SYGVNS. From cysteine to phenylalanine, the CDR3 is 17 amino acids long. Only CDR3 DNA is held: 51 bases, read in frame from base 1. After removal of 1 base from V and 6 bases from J, the junction retains 5 bases not matched to a gene. Stable Graves' hyperthyroidism was defined as the absence of progression to ophthalmopathy over 18 months of follow-up. Hyperthyroidism patients were newly diagnosed, had a disease duration of under 2 months, and were aged 18 to 65 years. Patients with uncontrolled infections, other autoimmune diseases, pregnancy or lactation were excluded. Diagnoses were established on the basis of clinical symptoms, serum thyroxine and TRAb, thyroid ultrasound, and orbital computed tomography. PBMCs were isolated from roughly 10 ml of fresh peripheral blood by Ficoll-Paque density gradient centrifugation. Total RNA was extracted using Trizol reagent, and RNA quality was assessed on an Agilent 2100 Bioanalyzer.

TCR beta CDR3 regions were amplified from RNA transcripts. The TCR CDR3 was subjected to a first round of RT-PCR using the HTBI primer set and the Qiagen OneStep RT-PCR kit. The libraries were constructed in a second round of multiplex PCR and then size-selected and purified. Sequencing of the libraries was done on an Illumina HiSeq2000 using paired-end 100 bp reads. Per the original workflow: SOAPnuke was used to process the raw data, removing reads that contained adapters or uncalled bases, had a mean Phred below 15, or lacked an exact match to the constant primer or identifier. COPE v1.2.5 was used to merge high-quality paired reads, and clonotypes were defined as unique nucleotide sequences. Clonotypes were aligned to IMGT TRBV, TRBD and TRBJ reference segments using MiTCR v1.1. Only V-J combinations with frequency above 0.0001, covering 99% to 99.2% of repertoires, were analysed. A TCS score was defined as the ratio between F50 (clonal expansion) and ExV (chaos), using BLOSUM62-based TCRdist between CDR3 peptides within each V-J. Welch's t-statistics and random forest reduced roughly 530 V-J features to under 15, which were used in a naive Bayes classifier (R e1071). The public sequencing data were trimmed at Q25 with fastp and processed into clonotypes with MiXCR by TCRdb, which kept only in-frame beta chains. Under each unique CDR3 protein, matching rows form one entry showing the most common genes and DNA. V and J calls and clone size were set by TCRdb, not the authors. This sample lists a few hundred thousand distinct CDR3 sequences; approximately 15% were detected once. Jointly, the top ten make up around 5.3% of the sample.

This entry is derived from a study of T cells in Graves' hyperthyroidism and ophthalmopathy (dated by TCRdb to about 2019). Study-level background: Peripheral blood samples were taken at initial diagnosis, before any treatment was given. In addition, the study compared T-cell repertoires in thyroid tissue and in blood from six Graves' hyperthyroidism patients. After blood sampling, hyperthyroidism patients were treated with methimazole at a starting dose of 30 mg daily, and ophthalmopathy patients were treated with high-dose intravenous methylprednisolone. According to the paper, TCR Vbeta CDR3 sequencing was carried out on 120 to 150 peripheral blood samples, which came from some 41 ophthalmopathy, under 85 hyperthyroidism and 17 progressor patients. To identify TCR V-J signatures that set the groups apart, the researchers used a discovery cohort of about a hundred patients, made up of about 44 with Graves' ophthalmopathy and 57 with stable Graves' hyperthyroidism. Whether ophthalmopathy could be predicted prospectively was tested in an independent validation cohort made up of some 20 hyperthyroidism patients plus 17 patients who later progressed to ophthalmopathy. For training and testing, the 80 to 100 patients in the discovery cohort were randomly divided in a 7:3 ratio. What the authors observed across the whole study: Blood samples also contained most of the expanded thyroid clonotypes (frequency above 0.001), which suggests that blood repertoires may reflect thyroid immune responses. No statistical method was used to set the sample size in advance, and investigators knew the group allocation. During validation, the model predicted progression to ophthalmopathy a median of around 7 months ahead of onset, with more than 60% sensitivity and roughly 72% specificity. A 13 V-J signature model separated ophthalmopathy from stable hyperthyroidism, with approximately 86% sensitivity and roughly 82% specificity in cross-validation and 80%/75% in testing.

Sequencing was performed on blood. The receptor's source is a woman under 30 with Graves' hyperthyroidism. Here the chain combines TRBV25-1 and TRBJ2-1; the central 14 bases match TRBD2. The CDR3 sequence is CASSESRTSGRRNEQFF. In nucleotides, the sequence is TGTGCCAGCAGTGAATCCCGGACTAGCGGGAGGCGCAATGAGCAGTTCTTC.